Below are 20 T cell receptor beta chains sequenced from a single sample in a study of memory CD4+ T cells and cytomegalovirus serostatus. The sort gate was single viable CD3+CD4+CD8-CD45RO+ cells for memory CD4+ T cells. Assay: immunoSEQ multiplex PCR; the TCRdb copy retains only in-frame clones and omits some. The data contain about 60,000 clones, roughly 84% of them singletons. The sequenced material came from memory CD4+ T cells from blood. These TCRs come from an adult in good health and CMV-seronegative. Some clones in this sample may be carry-over from other donors' samples.

This clone was seen once. V is TRBV7-2 and J is TRBJ1-5; tentative D call: TRBD1 (6 bases). The germline V gene has CDR1 SGHTA and CDR2 FQGNSA. Between the trimmed V and J ends, which lost 5 bases and 3 bases, there was a span of 14 bases. The CDR3 is 15 amino acids. The DNA for the CDR3 is TGTGCCAGCAGCGCCTTGGCAGGGGCCAATCAGCCCCAGCATTTT. Amino acid sequence: CASSALAGANQPQHF.

This chain uses TRBV9 with TRBJ1-1, with no clear D. The CDR3 consists of 13 residues. Germline V gene sequence: CDR1 SGDLS, CDR2 YYNGEE. V was clipped by 2 bases and J by 1 base, with 6 bases between them. CDR3 coding DNA: TGTGCCAGCAGCGTGGAATGGAACACTGAAGCTTTCTTT. This gives the protein CASSVEWNTEAFF.

The CDR3 sequence is CASSPQAEIRHEQFF. The CDR3 DNA sequence: TGCGCCAGCAGCCCCCAGGCCGAAATTCGCCATGAGCAGTTCTTC. The chain couples TRBV5-1 to TRBJ2-1; D call uncertain. This CDR3 contains 15 residues. Trimming removed 4 bases from V and 8 bases from J, with 19 bases in between. CDR1 and CDR2 from the germline V gene are SGHRS and YFSETQ.

The J gene is TRBJ1-2, the V gene TRBV29-1; tentatively, D is TRBD1 (5 bases). The CDR3 spans 10 residues. CDR1 and CDR2 from the germline V gene are SQVTM and ANQGSEA. Trimming removed 4 bases from V and 8 bases from J, with 8 bases in between. The DNA of the CDR3 is TGCAGCGTTGGACAGCCCGGCTACACCTTC. Its translation: CSVGQPGYTF.

In this sample, this clone turned up once. This chain joins TRBV7-9 and TRBJ1-4, with D possibly TRBD1 on 5 matching bases. Trimming left V 2 bases short and J 0 bases short, with 13 bases between. The germline CDR1 and CDR2 sequences are SEHNR and FQNEAQ (reference sequence). CDR3 length equals 17 residues. The DNA for the CDR3 is TGTGCCAGCAGCTTATCCGGGACCGGGGCAACTAATGAAAAACTGTTTTTT. Protein product: CASSLSGTGATNEKLFF.

The chain employs TRBV19 and TRBJ2-1; D not certain. Trimming shortened V by 5 bases and J by 0 bases, and 14 bases separated the two germline ends. The CDR3 runs 16 residues. Looked up from germline, CDR1 is LNHDA and CDR2 is SQIVND (reference sequence). The CDR3 sequence: CASSSVPRRSYNEQFF. CDR3 DNA sequence: TGTGCCAGTAGTTCCGTTCCGAGGCGCTCCTACAATGAGCAGTTCTTC.

The rearrangement uses TRBV11-2 and TRBJ2-5; unclear D gene. Germline CDR1 reads SGHAT; CDR2 reads FQNNGV. The V and J ends lost 0 bases and 7 bases respectively, with 9 bases between them. CDR3 length: 13 amino acids. In nucleotides, the CDR3 is TGTGCCAGCAGCTTAGATCGCATTGGGACCCAGTACTTC. This translates into CASSLDRIGTQYF.

This chain connects TRBV4-1 to TRBJ2-1; D not certain. Germline CDR1 reads MGHRA; CDR2 reads YSYEKL. Trimming took 1 base from V and 9 from J, leaving 13 bases between them. The CDR3 spans 14 residues. Here the CDR3 reads CASSQGRPAAEQFF. For the CDR3, the DNA is TGCGCCAGCAGCCAAGGTCGCCCCGCCGCTGAGCAGTTCTTC.

This clone has only one observation. This sequence joins TRBV13 and TRBJ2-2, with TRBD1 as a possible D gene (5 bases). This CDR3 comprises 16 residues. Trimming took 3 bases from V and 4 from J, leaving 15 bases between them. CDR1 and CDR2 from the germline V gene are PRHDT and FYEKMQ (reference sequence). In DNA, the CDR3 is TGTGCCAGCAGCTTGGAAGGGGCTGTTAGCACCGGGGAGCTGTTTTTT. Amino acids: CASSLEGAVSTGELFF.

The rearrangement joins TRBV7-2 to TRBJ2-4, with D hard to call. Per germline, CDR1 SGHTA and CDR2 FQGNSA. The CDR3 sequence is 13 residues long. V lost 5 bases and J 5 bases, leaving 10 bases between the germline ends. The CDR3 spells CASSPRLQNIQYF. The CDR3 bases are TGTGCCAGCAGCCCTCGACTGCAAAACATTCAGTACTTC.

As DNA, the CDR3 is TGTGCCATCAGCCCTGGACAGGGGAACATTCAGTACTTC. The encoded protein is CAISPGQGNIQYF. The rearrangement links TRBV10-3 to TRBJ2-4; 9 nucleotides match TRBD1. This CDR3 region has 13 residues. Unmatched junction bases numbered 4, after V lost 6 bases and J lost 7 bases. Germline CDR1 is ENHRY and CDR2 is SYGVKD.

V and J are TRBV19 and TRBJ1-1; D is unresolved. Trimming stripped 4 bases from V and 5 bases from J, with 14 bases between. The CDR3 extends over 14 amino acids. Germline assignment: CDR1 LNHDA and CDR2 SQIVND (reference sequence). CDR3 coding DNA: TGTGCCAGTAGTACCAAGACAAGCGGAACTGAAGCTTTCTTT. It yields the protein CASSTKTSGTEAFF.

This chain uses TRBV4-3 with TRBJ2-3; no definite D call. V was pared by 2 bases and J by 0 bases, with 9 bases between. The CDR3 covers 15 residues. CDR1 is LGHNA and CDR2 is YSLEER in the germline V gene. CDR3 region: CASSQRALSTDTQYF. The CDR3, as DNA: TGCGCCAGCAGCCAACGGGCGTTGAGCACAGATACGCAGTATTTT.

The chain's CDR3 is CASSPGEGRQPQHF. CDR3 nucleotides: TGCGCCAGCAGCCCCGGTGAAGGGCGTCAGCCCCAGCATTTT. This chain links TRBV5-1 with TRBJ1-5; D is unresolved. Per the germline V gene, CDR1 is SGHRS and CDR2 is YFSETQ. The CDR3 totals 14 residues. Trimming pared 4 bases from V and 6 bases from J, leaving 14 bases between.

The rearrangement uses TRBV28 and TRBJ1-5; no clear D gene. This CDR3 comprises 15 residues. Per germline, CDR1 MDHEN and CDR2 SYDVKM. V was cut by 3 bases and J by 4 bases, with 13 bases left in between. CDR3 region: CASSFPTEGNQPQHF. The CDR3 DNA reads TGTGCCAGCAGTTTCCCCACCGAGGGTAATCAGCCCCAGCATTTT.

V usage is TRBV7-2 and J usage is TRBJ2-1; TRBD2 aligns across 8 bases. V shed 6 bases, J shed 2 bases, and the junction held 9 bases outside the gene matches. The CDR3 runs 16 residues. Germline V CDR1 and CDR2: SGHTA, FQGNSA. The CDR3 protein is CASRPRSGSTYNEQFF. As DNA, the CDR3 is TGTGCCAGCAGACCCAGGAGCGGGAGTACCTACAATGAGCAGTTCTTC.

The sample holds one count of this clone. V is TRBV7-8 and J is TRBJ1-1, with D tentatively TRBD1 (5 bases). The CDR3 spans 13 residues. With 0 bases removed from V and 10 bases from J, the gap between germline ends came to 12 bases. The germline gives CDR1 SGHVS, CDR2 FQNEAQ. CDR3 nucleotides: TGTGCCAGCAGCTTAGCGGGGGACCCTGTAGCTTTCTTT. Its protein is CASSLAGDPVAFF. The full variable domain, in which reference TRBV7-8 and TRBJ1-1 provide the parts outside the CDR3, is GAGVSQSPRYKVAKRGQDVALRCDPISGHVSLFWYQQALGQGPEFLTYFQNEAQLDKSGLPSDRFFAERPEGSVSTLKIQRTQQEDSAVYLCASSLAGDPVAFFGQGTRLTVV.

The V call is TRBV5-1, the J call TRBJ2-2, with TRBD1 matching 7 bases. The V segment lost 4 bases and the J segment 2 bases; nucleotides outside the gene matches: 8. Per germline, CDR1 SGHRS and CDR2 YFSETQ. This CDR3 is 16 amino acids long. In DNA form, the CDR3 reads TGCGCCAGCAGCGGAAGAGGGACAGCCAACACCGGGGAGCTGTTTTTT. The encoded protein is CASSGRGTANTGELFF.

This chain joins TRBV11-2 and TRBJ2-3, with D uncertain. Germline values: CDR1 SGHAT, CDR2 FQNNGV. The CDR3 length is 12 residues. V was cut by 7 bases and J by 0 bases, with 5 bases left in between. The CDR3: CASTPSTDTQYF. The CDR3 DNA sequence: TGTGCCAGCACCCCCAGCACAGATACGCAGTATTTT.

This chain uses TRBV6-1 with TRBJ2-2; TRBD1 matches at 9 bases. The CDR3 is made up of 14 amino acids. The germline CDR1 and CDR2 sequences are MNHNS and SASEGT. The V gene end was trimmed by 8 bases and the J gene end by 3 bases; junction bases not matched to a gene: 4. Here the CDR3 reads CASYDRGYTGELFF. In DNA, the CDR3 is TGTGCCAGCTACGACAGGGGGTACACCGGGGAGCTGTTTTTT.